Below, 21 T cell receptor beta chains from the same sample are listed, as sequenced in a study of blood T cell repertoires in COVID-19. Repertoires were generated with immunoSEQ multiplex PCR, while TCRdb's copy carries only in-frame clones and drops some. The repertoire holds about 400,000 clones, with about nine tenths as singletons. Sequencing was performed on PBMCs or T cells enriched from blood (not recorded which). Receptors originate from a woman in her twenties or thirties who had recovered from COVID-19.

The chain is built from TRBV6-5 and TRBJ2-7; D possibly corresponds to TRBD1 (7 bases). The V and J ends lost 0 bases and 3 bases respectively, with 12 bases between them. The CDR3 covers 15 residues. The germline V gene encodes CDR1 MNHEY and CDR2 SVGAGI. The CDR3 loop is CASSYSVRGVYEQYF. The DNA for the CDR3 is TGTGCCAGCAGTTACTCAGTCAGGGGGGTCTACGAGCAGTACTTC.

The rearrangement joins TRBV15 to TRBJ2-5; TRBD1 matches 8 bases. The V segment lost 6 bases and the J segment 5 bases; nucleotides outside the gene matches: 2. The CDR3 has 12 amino acids. Germline CDR1 and CDR2: LNHNV and YYDKDF (reference sequence). DNA of the CDR3: TGTGCCACCAGGGGACAGGTGGAGACCCAGTACTTC. This codes for CATRGQVETQYF.

The genes are TRBV27 and TRBJ2-7; 8 bases map to TRBD2. Germline CDR1 is MNHEY and CDR2 is SMNVEV (reference sequence). The CDR3 has 15 residues. Losses at the gene ends were 9 bases for V and 6 bases for J; bases not matched to a gene: 16. The CDR3 loop is CARIRDRGTRGEQYF. CDR3 DNA: TGTGCCAGGATCCGAGACCGGGGGACTAGGGGCGAGCAGTACTTC.

The V call is TRBV6-5, the J call TRBJ2-1, with 11 positions matching TRBD2. The CDR3 consists of 15 residues. The germline V gene encodes CDR1 MNHEY and CDR2 SVGAGI. Germline trimming cut 6 bases from V and 2 bases from J; bases unmatched to any gene: 3. In nucleotides, the CDR3 is TGTGCCAGCAGCCCACTAGCGGGGGCCTACAATGAGCAGTTCTTC. Amino acid sequence: CASSPLAGAYNEQFF.

This clone was recorded a few times. The chain employs TRBV5-1 and TRBJ2-2, with a possible D match to TRBD2 (5 bases). The CDR3 length is 16 residues. CDR1 is SGHRS, CDR2 YFSETQ, per germline. Trimming left V 2 bases short and J 6 bases short, with 17 bases between. CDR3 in DNA: TGCGCCAGCAGCTTCGGGGATTCCTTGCGAGCCGGGGAGCTGTTTTTT. It translates to CASSFGDSLRAGELFF.

The V and J genes are TRBV5-4 and TRBJ1-6; D not certain. The germline V and J ends were trimmed by 2 bases and 5 bases, with 8 bases remaining between them. In germline, CDR1 is SGHNT, CDR2 YYREEE (reference sequence). The CDR3 has 14 amino acids. The CDR3 is CASSFREDNSPLHF. The CDR3 coding sequence is TGTGCCAGCAGCTTTCGGGAAGATAATTCACCCCTCCACTTT.

The genes are TRBV7-3 and TRBJ2-2; tentative D call: TRBD2 (6 bases). The CDR3 sequence is 16 residues long. Trimming cost V 3 bases and J 0 bases, with 11 bases left between them. The germline V gene has CDR1 SGHTA and CDR2 FQGTGA. The CDR3 region has the DNA TGTGCCAGCAGCTTCGGTGGCGGGACGAACACCGGGGAGCTGTTTTTT. As protein: CASSFGGGTNTGELFF.

The chain combines TRBV30 with TRBJ1-1; D is uncertain. Germline-derived CDR1 and CDR2 are GTSNPN and SVGIG (reference sequence). The length of the CDR3 is 11 residues. V was shortened by 5 bases and J by 1 base, with 5 bases between the two germline ends. The CDR3 DNA sequence: TGTGCCTGGGGACGGAACACTGAAGCTTTCTTT. Encoded protein: CAWGRNTEAFF.

J is TRBJ2-4 and V is TRBV6-1; D not resolved. The CDR3 is made up of 18 amino acids. Trimming removed 2 bases at V and 0 bases at J, with 17 bases between. In germline, CDR1 is MNHNS, CDR2 SASEGT. The DNA for the CDR3 is TGTGCCAGCAGTGAATGGCCTTCGAGCGCCCTAGCCAAAAACATTCAGTACTTC. The encoded protein is CASSEWPSSALAKNIQYF.

V and J are TRBV10-3 and TRBJ1-1, with 9 positions matching TRBD1. V lost 6 bases and J lost 10; bases outside the gene matches: 9. The length of the CDR3 is 13 residues. Germline CDR1 reads ENHRY; CDR2 reads SYGVKD. DNA for the CDR3: TGTGCCATCAGCGGGGACAGGGCCACGAGAGCTTTCTTT. Protein product: CAISGDRATRAFF.

V is TRBV19 and J is TRBJ1-6; 7 bases fit TRBD1. This CDR3 has 19 residues. Looked up from germline, CDR1 is LNHDA and CDR2 is SQIVND (reference sequence). With V trimmed by 5 bases and J by 1 base, 14 bases remained unmatched. The CDR3 loop is CASSRDSPSRGSYNSPLHF. CDR3 coding DNA: TGTGCCAGTAGTCGGGACAGTCCTTCCAGAGGGTCCTATAATTCACCCCTCCACTTT.

The CDR3 sequence is CASSPRLGEGRNEQFF. The CDR3 nucleotides are TGTGCCAGCAGCCCACGACTAGGCGAGGGGCGGAATGAGCAGTTCTTC. This sequence joins TRBV9 and TRBJ2-1, with D tentatively TRBD2 (6 bases). The CDR3 sequence is 16 residues long. Trimming removed 4 bases at V and 7 bases at J, with 21 bases between. Germline V CDR1 and CDR2: SGDLS, YYNGEE.

The V and J genes are TRBV7-3 and TRBJ1-3; a possible D gene is TRBD1 (6 bases). The CDR3 runs 15 residues. The V gene's germline CDR1 is SGHTA and CDR2 FQGTGA. V was clipped by 7 bases and J by 0 bases, with 13 bases between them. The CDR3 sequence: CASTLPDSSGNTIYF. The CDR3 DNA reads TGTGCCAGCACACTTCCGGACAGCTCTGGAAACACCATATATTTT.

The rearrangement uses TRBV27 and TRBJ2-7; TRBD1 is a possible D gene (6 bases). With 6 bases removed from V and 6 bases from J, the gap between germline ends came to 24 bases. CDR3 length: 16 amino acids. Germline V gene sequence: CDR1 MNHEY, CDR2 SMNVEV (reference sequence). The CDR3 bases are TGTGCCAGCAGCATCCTTGCGACAGGCGGAAAGGGCGAGCAGTACTTC. Amino acids: CASSILATGGKGEQYF.

V is TRBV4-3 and J is TRBJ2-6, with 9 bases identical to TRBD1. Germline V gene sequence: CDR1 LGHNA, CDR2 YSLEER. CDR3 length: 20 residues. The V segment lost 0 bases and the J segment 0 bases; nucleotides outside the gene matches: 9. This CDR3 reads CASSQDLGTGRFSGANVLTF. In nucleotides, the CDR3 is TGCGCCAGCAGCCAAGATCTCGGGACAGGGCGTTTCTCTGGGGCCAACGTCCTGACTTTC.

This clone occurred once. The V gene is TRBV4-2, the J gene TRBJ1-1, with a tentative D call TRBD1 (6 bases). The CDR3 loop spans 14 amino acids. Germline-derived CDR1 and CDR2 are LGHNA and YNFKEQ. V was clipped by 7 bases and J by 4 bases, with 16 bases between them. CDR3 sequence reads: CASTRGGGATEAFF. In DNA form, the CDR3 reads TGTGCCAGCACCCGCGGAGGGGGGGCCACTGAAGCTTTCTTT.

The chain carries TRBV14 and TRBJ1-4; 9 positions agree with TRBD1. CDR1 is SGHDN, CDR2 FVKESK, per germline. J lost 8 bases, V lost 4 bases, and 14 bases had no gene match. This CDR3 region has 17 residues. CDR3 sequence: CASSPDLGQGGGEKLFF. The CDR3 region has the DNA TGTGCCAGCAGCCCAGATCTGGGACAGGGAGGAGGAGAAAAACTGTTTTTT.

With regard to this clone: The junction differs from germline at one of its ends, possibly a read error. The gene calls are TRBV19 and TRBJ2-2, with 7 bases aligning to TRBD2. Germline V gene lookup returns CDR1 LNHDA and CDR2 SQIVND (reference sequence). The CDR3 is 11 amino acids. In DNA, the CDR3 is TGTGCCAGTAGTATAGGCACTAGCGCAGATTTT. This translates into CASSIGTSADF.

This rearrangement joins TRBV10-3 to TRBJ2-3; 10 bases agree with TRBD2. This CDR3 region has 17 residues. Germline loops: CDR1 ENHRY, CDR2 SYGVKD. After removal of 6 bases from V and 5 bases from J, the junction contained 14 bases not matched to a gene. CDR3: CAIRNVVLAGGIDTQYF. DNA for the CDR3: TGTGCCATCAGGAACGTCGTTTTAGCGGGAGGAATAGATACGCAGTATTTT.

The chain carries TRBV7-2 and TRBJ1-2, with 12 bases matching TRBD1. The ends lost 1 base at V and 8 bases at J; junction bases unmatched: 14. The CDR3 is made up of 18 amino acids. Germline CDR1 and CDR2: SGHTA and FQGNSA. As DNA, the CDR3 is TGTGCCAGCAGCTTAGTTGTTCCCGGGACAGGGGGCTTGTGGGGCTACACCTTC. Amino acids: CASSLVVPGTGGLWGYTF.

The chain uses TRBV11-1 and TRBJ2-7, with unresolved D. There are 15 residues in the CDR3. V was clipped by 1 base and J by 5 bases, with 15 bases between them. The germline V gene has CDR1 SGHAT and CDR2 FQDESV (reference sequence). This CDR3 reads CASSLDLGRQDEQYF. In DNA form, the CDR3 reads TGTGCCAGCAGCTTAGACTTGGGCAGGCAGGACGAGCAGTACTTC.